This TCR beta chain was documented in a study of T-cell memory formation after mild COVID-19. The CDR3 consists of 19 residues. Notes on the study in general: Some responding clones appeared in pre-infection memory, suggesting cross-reactive memory joined.

Each CDR3 protein gets one entry after TCRdb re-called the 5' RACE reads with MiXCR. The table records fewer than 500,000 distinct CDR3 sequences, more than 20% of them present only once. At least ten counts were recorded for this clonotype. Its antigen is not identified. V and J are TRBV21-1 and TRBJ2-1; TRBD2, the D gene given by the table, was not confirmed from the DNA. TRBV21-1 is recorded as a pseudogene. This TCR came from an adult woman who had mild COVID-19 (a few samples of this study predate the infection). Cell type and time point are not known. What was sequenced was PBMCs or a T cell subset sorted from them (not recorded which). DNA of the CDR3: TGTGCCAGCAGCAGAACCCCAGGACTAGCGGGGGGTGTACCTAATGAGCAGTTCTTC. It yields the protein CASSRTPGLAGGVPNEQFF.